A selection of T cell receptor beta chains follows, all from one sample in a study of cytomegalovirus exposure and HLA in healthy donors. Sequenced by immunoSEQ multiplex PCR; TCRdb stores in-frame clones only, minus some. The sample holds almost 200,000 clones, 80% to 90% seen once. What was sequenced was PBMCs. The receptors shown here come from a young woman in good health and CMV-seronegative. CDR3s include the opening cysteine and the closing phenylalanine or tryptophan.

cdr3_aa | j_call | v_call
CAITGVNQPQHF | TRBJ1-5 | TRBV28
CASSYTGGSGGYTF | TRBJ1-2 | TRBV6-5
CARSTSGRTDTQYF | TRBJ2-3 | TRBV5-1
CSARGGESSYNEQFF | TRBJ2-1 | TRBV29-1
CASSDLAALQYF | TRBJ2-3 | TRBV6-1
CASSTDGTGELNEKLFF | TRBJ1-4 | TRBV9
CASKKGDLEYEQYF | TRBJ2-7 | TRBV6-1
CASRDDREAFF | TRBJ1-1 | TRBV5-1
CASSRTAEETQYF | TRBJ2-5 | TRBV11-1
CARAGITLRDEQFF | TRBJ2-1 | TRBV27
CASSSHSGNTIYF | TRBJ1-3 | TRBV5-8
CASSYLTGSYEQYF | TRBJ2-7 | TRBV13
CASSLSGTGDNSPLHF | TRBJ1-6 | TRBV27
CASSPRTGGNEQYF | TRBJ2-7 | TRBV9
CASSWVQGDTEAFF | TRBJ1-1 | TRBV5-1
CASSTGIPNYGYTF | TRBJ1-2 | TRBV6-1
CASSFGTGMNEQYF | TRBJ2-7 | TRBV11-2
CASSFPTSRETQYF | TRBJ2-5 | TRBV5-6
CASSRIGSSSYNSPLHF | TRBJ1-6 | TRBV28
CAISETSGIEQYF | TRBJ2-7 | TRBV10-3
CASSPGGASTDTQYF | TRBJ2-3 | TRBV28
CASSLRGNHYGYTF | TRBJ1-2 | TRBV5-4
CASTPWDRGLIAEQFF | TRBJ2-1 | TRBV27